Shown below are 25 T cell receptor beta chains from a single sample sequenced in a study of shared clonotypes between healthy human individuals. Libraries were prepared by immunoSEQ multiplex PCR; TCRdb keeps only in-frame clonotypes and omits some of them. The sample records a few million clones, nearly 97% being singletons. The sample was naive CD4+ T cells sorted from blood. Subset here: CD45RA+ positively selected. These receptors were obtained from a man aged 18 to 29 in good health.

The chain is built from TRBV6-6 and TRBJ1-2; D gene ambiguous. This CDR3 contains 16 residues. The germline gives CDR1 MNHNY, CDR2 SVGAGI (reference sequence). Trimming took 7 bases from V and 3 from J, leaving 21 bases between them. CDR3 in DNA: TGTGCCAGCACGGATCTCTACTCGGGAGGTGACTATGGCTACACCTTC. Translating it yields CASTDLYSGGDYGYTF.

About this clone: The same CDR3 can be traced to other DNA sequences in this sample. This rearrangement joins TRBV7-8 to TRBJ1-4, with D possibly TRBD1 on 5 matching bases. The CDR3 is 15 amino acids. Germline CDR1 reads SGHVS; CDR2 reads FQNEAQ. V shed 0 bases and J shed 5 bases, with 10 bases lying between them. CDR3 sequence: CASSLAGGVNEKLFF. The CDR3 bases are TGTGCCAGCAGCTTAGCAGGAGGGGTCAATGAAAAACTGTTTTTT.

The chain has TRBV5-1 and TRBJ1-4, with 9 nucleotides matching TRBD1. Trimming at V came to 3 bases and at J to 7 bases, leaving 7 bases not matched to a gene. This CDR3 spans 15 amino acids. CDR1 is SGHRS and CDR2 is YFSETQ in the germline V gene. This CDR3 is CASSSPGQGGEKLFF. CDR3 nucleotides: TGCGCCAGCAGCTCACCGGGACAGGGAGGTGAAAAACTGTTTTTT.

This clone has more than one count but fewer than ten. J is TRBJ2-2 and V is TRBV6-1; D may be TRBD1 (5 bases). CDR3 length: 14 residues. Trimming removed 6 bases at V and 1 base at J, with 9 bases between. Germline V gene data show CDR1 as MNHNS and CDR2 as SASEGT. This CDR3 is CASRSGQNTGELFF. CDR3 DNA sequence: TGTGCCAGCAGGTCCGGACAGAACACCGGGGAGCTGTTTTTT.

The chain is built from TRBV18 and TRBJ1-1; D gene ambiguous. There are 14 residues in the CDR3. Germline V gene lookup returns CDR1 KGHSH and CDR2 LQKENI. With 2 bases removed from V and 1 base from J, the gap between germline ends came to 8 bases. CDR3 sequence reads: CASSPLARNTEAFF. The CDR3 bases are TGTGCCAGCTCACCATTAGCCCGGAACACTGAAGCTTTCTTT.

The chain has TRBV5-6 and TRBJ2-2, with TRBD2 matching 7 bases. The CDR3 sequence is 16 residues long. Looked up from germline, CDR1 is SGHDT and CDR2 is YYEEEE. V was pared by 4 bases and J by 4 bases, with 10 bases of the junction left unmatched. The CDR3 region is CASSERSGTITGELFF. In nucleotides, the CDR3 is TGTGCCAGCAGCGAGAGAAGCGGGACTATCACCGGGGAGCTGTTTTTT.

V usage is TRBV29-1 and J usage is TRBJ2-5; TRBD2 might be the D (5 bases). The closer fit of TRBJ2-7 to the DNA end suggests the J call may be wrong. The CDR3 runs to 11 residues. Germline loops: CDR1 SQVTM, CDR2 ANQGSEA. CDR3 sequence (DNA): TGCAGCGTTCAGACTACCTACGAGCAGTACTTC. It yields the protein CSVQTTYEQYF.

The chain has TRBV27 and TRBJ1-2; D unclear. CDR1 is MNHEY and CDR2 is SMNVEV in the germline V gene (reference sequence). V was clipped by 4 bases and J by 4 bases, with 10 bases between them. This CDR3 has 13 amino acids. The CDR3 nucleotides read TGTGCCAGCAGTTCAAGGACTGGCTATGGCTACACCTTC. This translates into CASSSRTGYGYTF.

The V and J genes are TRBV18 and TRBJ1-2; 7 nucleotides line up with TRBD1. Per the germline V gene, CDR1 is KGHSH and CDR2 is LQKENI. The CDR3 has 15 amino acids. V trimming: 3 bases; J trimming: 2 bases; junction bases outside the gene matches: 6. CDR3: CASSPLGDSNYGYTF. In DNA, the CDR3 is TGTGCCAGCTCACCTCTGGGGGACAGCAACTATGGCTACACCTTC.

The V gene is TRBV6-7, the J gene TRBJ1-5; the D gene is possibly TRBD1 (6 bases). TRBV6-7 is known as an ORF, though its function is uncertain. Trimming stripped 6 bases from V and 1 base from J, with 16 bases between. This CDR3 region has 16 residues. CDR3 in DNA: TGTGCCAGCAGCTTAACAGGGCGAGAAAGCAATCAGCCCCAGCATTTT. The encoded protein is CASSLTGRESNQPQHF.

This chain uses TRBV30 with TRBJ2-5, with 8 bases aligning to TRBD2. The CDR3 loop spans 14 amino acids. Losses at the gene ends were 2 bases for V and 1 base for J; bases not matched to a gene: 3. Germline V gene lookup returns CDR1 GTSNPN and CDR2 SVGIG (reference sequence). CDR3 residues: CAWSRGGIQETQYF. The CDR3 bases are TGTGCCTGGAGTCGGGGGGGCATCCAAGAGACCCAGTACTTC.

The rearrangement uses TRBV6-5 and TRBJ2-2, with D possibly being TRBD2 (5 bases). The CDR3 has 13 amino acids. Germline V CDR1 and CDR2: MNHEY, SVGAGI. Trimming cost V 8 bases and J 8 bases, with 15 bases left between them. CDR3 region: CASRWTAVGELFF. CDR3 sequence (DNA): TGTGCCAGCCGATGGACTGCCGTAGGGGAGCTGTTTTTT.

A few counts support this clone. This chain connects TRBV18 to TRBJ1-4; maybe TRBD1 (5 bases). CDR1 is KGHSH and CDR2 is LQKENI in the germline V gene. The germline V and J ends were trimmed by 3 bases and 0 bases, with 11 bases remaining between them. The CDR3 contains 16 residues. The CDR3 DNA reads TGTGCCAGCTCACCTCAGGGCGCGGCAACTAATGAAAAACTGTTTTTT. As protein: CASSPQGAATNEKLFF.

The chain joins TRBV7-2 to TRBJ2-5; tentatively, D is TRBD1 (6 bases). The V end lost 2 bases, the J end lost 4 bases, and 14 bases lay between the germline ends. This CDR3 comprises 15 residues. Germline V gene lookup returns CDR1 SGHTA and CDR2 FQGNSA. The CDR3 protein is CASSLWGREIETQYF. The DNA of the CDR3 is TGTGCCAGCAGCTTATGGGGGCGCGAAATAGAGACCCAGTACTTC. Combining the CDR3 with reference TRBV7-2 and TRBJ2-5 gives the whole variable domain GAGVSQSPSNKVTEKGKDVELRCDPISGHTALYWYRQSLGQGLEFLIYFQGNSAPDKSGLPSDRFSAERTGGSVSTLTIQRTQQEDSAVYLCASSLWGREIETQYFGPGTRLLVL.

The chain is built from TRBV30 and TRBJ2-2, with D maybe TRBD2 (5 bases). The germline V gene encodes CDR1 GTSNPN and CDR2 SVGIG (reference sequence). Trimming cost V 3 bases and J 5 bases, with 13 bases left between them. The CDR3 loop spans 14 amino acids. The CDR3 loop reads CAWSPGDRTGELFF. The CDR3 nucleotides read TGTGCCTGGAGCCCCGGGGATAGAACCGGGGAGCTGTTTTTT.

The chain uses TRBV5-1 and TRBJ2-1; D is perhaps TRBD2 (5 bases). V gave up 0 bases and J gave up 4 bases, with 14 bases separating them. CDR3 length equals 16 residues. Germline V CDR1 and CDR2: SGHRS, YFSETQ. In nucleotides, the CDR3 is TGCGCCAGCAGCTTGGGGCCGGAGGCAGATTACAATGAGCAGTTCTTC. Amino acids: CASSLGPEADYNEQFF.

The rearrangement joins TRBV7-9 to TRBJ1-1; no clear D. V shed 2 bases and J shed 0 bases, with 19 bases lying between them. Per the germline V gene, CDR1 is SEHNR and CDR2 is FQNEAQ (reference sequence). The CDR3 length is 18 residues. CDR3 residues: CASSLTRDFPLMNTEAFF. In nucleotides, the CDR3 is TGTGCCAGCAGCTTAACCCGAGATTTCCCCCTGATGAACACTGAAGCTTTCTTT.

V is TRBV5-1 and J is TRBJ2-3, with D tentatively TRBD2 (5 bases). CDR3 length: 14 residues. Germline V gene sequence: CDR1 SGHRS, CDR2 YFSETQ. Trimming shortened V by 4 bases and J by 2 bases, and 11 bases separated the two germline ends. The CDR3 region has the DNA TGCGCCAGCAGCAGAGAGGGTCCCACAGATACGCAGTATTTT. Its protein product is CASSREGPTDTQYF. The full variable domain, with the rest looked up from reference TRBV5-1 and TRBJ2-3, is KAGVTQTPRYLIKTRGQQVTLSCSPISGHRSVSWYQQTPGQGLQFLFEYFSETQRNKGNFPGRFSGRQFSNSRSEMNVSTLELGDSALYLCASSREGPTDTQYFGPGTRLTVL.

The V call is TRBV6-6, the J call TRBJ1-2; D not resolved. Germline loops: CDR1 MNHNY, CDR2 SVGAGI (reference sequence). The CDR3 loop spans 16 amino acids. V gave up 7 bases and J gave up 2 bases, with 20 bases separating them. The CDR3 protein is CASTDSGLDVNYGYTF. For the CDR3, the DNA is TGTGCCAGCACCGATTCGGGTCTTGACGTCAACTATGGCTACACCTTC.

CDR3 nucleotides: TGTGCCAGCTCCACTAGCGGGTTCTACAATGAGCAGTTCTTC. The encoded protein is CASSTSGFYNEQFF. This sequence joins TRBV9 and TRBJ2-1; 9 nucleotides line up with TRBD2. Trimming removed 7 bases from V and 3 bases from J; junction bases left unmatched: 5. The germline CDR1 and CDR2 sequences are SGDLS and YYNGEE. This CDR3 is 14 amino acids long.

This sequence joins TRBV9 and TRBJ1-5; no definite D call. In germline, CDR1 is SGDLS, CDR2 YYNGEE. V was trimmed by 0 bases and J by 6 bases, leaving 10 bases between them. The CDR3 sequence is 14 residues long. The chain's CDR3 is CASSVGEGAQPQHF. CDR3 nucleotide sequence: TGTGCCAGCAGCGTAGGAGAGGGCGCTCAGCCCCAGCATTTT.

The V and J genes are TRBV6-5 and TRBJ2-7; 8 nucleotides agree with TRBD2. Germline CDR1 MNHEY, CDR2 SVGAGI. With 2 bases clipped from V and 1 base from J, the junction kept 4 bases outside the gene matches. CDR3 length: 15 residues. CDR3: CASSYTSGTSYEQYF. The CDR3 DNA follows: TGTGCCAGCAGTTACACTAGCGGAACTTCCTACGAGCAGTACTTC.

The V gene is TRBV5-1, the J gene TRBJ1-2, with D perhaps matching TRBD1 (5 bases). This CDR3 has 17 residues. Germline V gene data show CDR1 as SGHRS and CDR2 as YFSETQ. The ends were cut back, 3 bases at V and 0 bases at J, with 18 bases in the middle. CDR3 in amino acids: CASSSGGTGNSNYGYTF. Written as DNA, the CDR3 is TGCGCCAGCAGCTCCGGAGGGACCGGGAACTCTAACTATGGCTACACCTTC.

This clone was detected only a few times. The J gene is TRBJ1-1, the V gene TRBV19, with D unclear. The CDR3 consists of 13 residues. In germline, CDR1 is LNHDA, CDR2 SQIVND (reference sequence). The germline V and J ends were trimmed by 2 bases and 5 bases, with 9 bases remaining between them. For the CDR3, the DNA is TGTGCCAGTAGTATACCCACGAGAACTGAAGCTTTCTTT. Its protein product is CASSIPTRTEAFF.

V and J are TRBV6-5 and TRBJ2-7, with D possibly being TRBD1 or TRBD2 (5 bases each). Germline loops: CDR1 MNHEY, CDR2 SVGAGI. There are 16 residues in the CDR3. The germline V and J ends were trimmed by 0 bases and 4 bases, with 16 bases remaining between them. This CDR3 is CASSYSKLRGSYEQYF. The DNA of the CDR3 is TGTGCCAGCAGTTACTCGAAGTTGAGGGGATCTTACGAGCAGTACTTC.